This is a list of T cell receptor beta chains from one sample in a study of spatial heterogeneity in lung cancer. TCRdb recomputed calls from the 5' RACE reads with MiXCR, one row per CDR3 protein. The repertoire consists of more than 95,000 distinct CDR3 sequences, with 12% occurring once and the leading ten covering 15% to 20%. Sample: PBMCs, taken at follow-up. Receptor source: a male donor with early-stage non-small cell lung cancer. Each CDR3 is given with its conserved first and last residue. Fields, in order: clone size, D gene, J gene, V gene, CDR3 DNA, CDR3 protein. D genes are given only for firm matches. Clone size is stated in some rows and not others, as once, few, many or a class when expanded.

clone_size: few; d_call: NA; j_call: TRBJ1-6; v_call: TRBV9; cdr3_nt: TGTGCCAGCAGCGTAGAAGAGGTTAGGAATTCACCCCTCCACTTT; cdr3_aa: CASSVEEVRNSPLHF
clone_size: NA; d_call: TRBD1; j_call: TRBJ1-1; v_call: TRBV5-1; cdr3_nt: TGCGCCAGCAGCAAGGACAGGGCAGAGAACACTGAAGCTTTCTTT; cdr3_aa: CASSKDRAENTEAFF
clone_size: NA; d_call: NA; j_call: TRBJ1-3; v_call: TRBV20-1; cdr3_nt: TGCAGTGCCGCAGACAGGCTCTCTGGAAACACCATATATTTT; cdr3_aa: CSAADRLSGNTIYF
clone_size: many; d_call: NA; j_call: TRBJ1-5; v_call: TRBV24-1; cdr3_nt: TGTGCCACCAGTGACTCTGACCTGGGGCCCCAGCATTTT; cdr3_aa: CATSDSDLGPQHF
clone_size: NA; d_call: TRBD2; j_call: TRBJ2-2; v_call: TRBV27; cdr3_nt: TGTGCCAGCAGGCGGGGGGGCCCGAACACCGGGGAGCTGTTTTTT; cdr3_aa: CASRRGGPNTGELFF
clone_size: many; d_call: TRBD1; j_call: TRBJ2-5; v_call: TRBV12-3/TRBV12-4; cdr3_nt: TGTGCCAGCAGTCCCCGGGACAGACAAGAGACCCAGTACTTC; cdr3_aa: CASSPRDRQETQYF
clone_size: many; d_call: NA; j_call: TRBJ2-7; v_call: TRBV10-3; cdr3_nt: TGTGCCATCAGTGAGTCGAGGGGGATTAAGTCCGACGAGCAGTACTTC; cdr3_aa: CAISESRGIKSDEQYF
clone_size: many; d_call: NA; j_call: TRBJ1-5; v_call: TRBV5-8; cdr3_nt: TGTGCCAGCAGCTTGCTCCGGGCCGGGGGACTTAATCAGCCCCAGCATTTT; cdr3_aa: CASSLLRAGGLNQPQHF
clone_size: NA; d_call: TRBD1; j_call: TRBJ2-7; v_call: TRBV29-1; cdr3_nt: TGCAGCGTTTTACAGGGGAACGAGCAGTACTTC; cdr3_aa: CSVLQGNEQYF
clone_size: few; d_call: TRBD2; j_call: TRBJ2-7; v_call: TRBV4-3; cdr3_nt: TGCGCCAGCAGCCAAGAGAGCGGGGGTTCCTACGAGCAGTACTTC; cdr3_aa: CASSQESGGSYEQYF
clone_size: NA; d_call: TRBD2; j_call: TRBJ2-5; v_call: TRBV7-2; cdr3_nt: TGTGCCAGCAGCTTAAATCTAGCGGGGGGAGAGACCCAGTACTTC; cdr3_aa: CASSLNLAGGETQYF
clone_size: NA; d_call: TRBD1; j_call: TRBJ2-7; v_call: TRBV2; cdr3_nt: TGTGCCAGCAGTCCTCCGGGACAGGGGATCAACGAGCAGTACTTC; cdr3_aa: CASSPPGQGINEQYF
clone_size: few; d_call: NA; j_call: TRBJ2-1; v_call: TRBV20-1; cdr3_nt: TGCAGTGCTAGACTGAACAGGGTGGGATCCTACAATGAGCAGTTCTTC; cdr3_aa: CSARLNRVGSYNEQFF
clone_size: many; d_call: TRBD2; j_call: TRBJ2-1; v_call: TRBV11-3; cdr3_nt: TGTGCCAGCAGCTTAGAGACGGGGGGGCCCTATGAGCAGTTCTTC; cdr3_aa: CASSLETGGPYEQFF
clone_size: many; d_call: NA; j_call: TRBJ2-7; v_call: TRBV7-9; cdr3_nt: TGTGCCAGCAGCCCGGACACCTACGAGCAGTACTTC; cdr3_aa: CASSPDTYEQYF
clone_size: many; d_call: NA; j_call: TRBJ2-5; v_call: TRBV7-3; cdr3_nt: TGTGCCAGCAGATTATCCCCGAAAGAGACCCAGTACTTC; cdr3_aa: CASRLSPKETQYF
clone_size: few; d_call: TRBD2; j_call: TRBJ2-5; v_call: TRBV20-1; cdr3_nt: TGCAGTGCTGACCGACTAGCGGGGGGGAAGCAAGAGACCCAGTACTTC; cdr3_aa: CSADRLAGGKQETQYF
clone_size: many; d_call: NA; j_call: TRBJ2-7; v_call: TRBV7-2; cdr3_nt: TGTGCCAGCAGCTTAGAAGTAACCGAGCAGTACTTC; cdr3_aa: CASSLEVTEQYF
clone_size: NA; d_call: NA; j_call: TRBJ2-1; v_call: TRBV27; cdr3_nt: TGTGCCAGCAGTTTATTCGTGGCCTCCTACAATGAGCAGTTCTTC; cdr3_aa: CASSLFVASYNEQFF
clone_size: few; d_call: NA; j_call: TRBJ2-2; v_call: TRBV20-1; cdr3_nt: TGCAGTGCTAGATCACTGTCGCTGGACACCGGGGAGCTGTTTTTT; cdr3_aa: CSARSLSLDTGELFF
clone_size: few; d_call: TRBD1; j_call: TRBJ2-7; v_call: TRBV25-1; cdr3_nt: TGTGCCAGCAGACCCCGGGACAGTTATTCCTACGAGCAGTACTTC; cdr3_aa: CASRPRDSYSYEQYF
clone_size: many; d_call: NA; j_call: TRBJ2-7; v_call: TRBV3-1; cdr3_nt: TGTGCCAGCAGCCAAGCTAGCTACGAGCAGTACTTC; cdr3_aa: CASSQASYEQYF
clone_size: NA; d_call: NA; j_call: TRBJ1-1; v_call: TRBV7-2; cdr3_nt: TGTGCCAGCAGTCGGGCGGCCCTTCAAGCTTTCTTT; cdr3_aa: CASSRAALQAFF
clone_size: few; d_call: NA; j_call: TRBJ2-7; v_call: TRBV7-8; cdr3_nt: TGTGCCAGCAGCTTAGGAAGCGTCCGGGGGGAGCAGTACTTC; cdr3_aa: CASSLGSVRGEQYF
clone_size: many; d_call: NA; j_call: TRBJ2-7; v_call: TRBV28; cdr3_nt: TGTGCCAGCACCCCGCCCCGCCAGGGCCTGAGCTCCTACGAGCAGTACTTC; cdr3_aa: CASTPPRQGLSSYEQYF
clone_size: NA; d_call: NA; j_call: TRBJ1-1; v_call: TRBV12-3/TRBV12-4; cdr3_nt: TGTGCCAGCAGCCCCTTTAGGAGGAACACTGAAGCTTTCTTT; cdr3_aa: CASSPFRRNTEAFF
clone_size: NA; d_call: NA; j_call: TRBJ2-1; v_call: TRBV4-1; cdr3_nt: TGCGCCAGCAGCCAAGATCCAGGGGCCTCCAGTGGGTCCCACAATGAGCAGTTCTTC; cdr3_aa: CASSQDPGASSGSHNEQFF
clone_size: few; d_call: NA; j_call: TRBJ1-5; v_call: TRBV15; cdr3_nt: TGTGCCACCAGCAGAGTTGGCTCCGGCAATCAGCCCCAGCATTTT; cdr3_aa: CATSRVGSGNQPQHF
clone_size: NA; d_call: NA; j_call: TRBJ2-1; v_call: TRBV7-2; cdr3_nt: TGTGCCAGCAGCCTTGACGTAGGCCATACCCGAGGGCAGTTCTTC; cdr3_aa: CASSLDVGHTRGQFF
clone_size: NA; d_call: NA; j_call: TRBJ1-1; v_call: TRBV7-9; cdr3_nt: TGTGCCAGCAGTCAGCCGCTGAACACTGAAGCTTTCTTT; cdr3_aa: CASSQPLNTEAFF
clone_size: many; d_call: NA; j_call: TRBJ2-3; v_call: TRBV9; cdr3_nt: TGTGCCAGCAGCTTCAGCACAGATACGCAGTATTTT; cdr3_aa: CASSFSTDTQYF
clone_size: few; d_call: NA; j_call: TRBJ1-6; v_call: TRBV5-4; cdr3_nt: TGTGCCAGCAGCTTGGGCGGAGGGGGTAATTCACCCCTCCACTTT; cdr3_aa: CASSLGGGGNSPLHF
clone_size: many; d_call: NA; j_call: TRBJ1-2; v_call: TRBV9; cdr3_nt: TGTGCCAGCAGCGTCAGACCGGGACGTCTCTCTAACTATGGCTACACCTTC; cdr3_aa: CASSVRPGRLSNYGYTF
clone_size: few; d_call: NA; j_call: TRBJ2-3; v_call: TRBV3-1; cdr3_nt: TGTGCCAGCAGCCAAGGGATAGGGGCCACAGATACGCAGTATTTT; cdr3_aa: CASSQGIGATDTQYF
clone_size: many; d_call: NA; j_call: TRBJ2-5; v_call: TRBV7-2; cdr3_nt: TGTGCCAGCAGCTTAGGAGGTAGCCAAGAGACCCAGTACTTC; cdr3_aa: CASSLGGSQETQYF
clone_size: many; d_call: TRBD2; j_call: TRBJ2-5; v_call: TRBV9; cdr3_nt: TGTGCCAGCAGCGTAGAAGCCGGGACTAGCGGGGGCCGACAAGAGACCCAGTACTTC; cdr3_aa: CASSVEAGTSGGRQETQYF
clone_size: many; d_call: NA; j_call: TRBJ2-2; v_call: TRBV6-2/TRBV6-3; cdr3_nt: TGTGCCAGCATTAGGGGCCCCAACACCGGGGAGCTGTTTTTT; cdr3_aa: CASIRGPNTGELFF
clone_size: NA; d_call: NA; j_call: TRBJ2-5; v_call: TRBV7-2; cdr3_nt: TGTGCCAGCAGCTTAGATGGTGGCTCGGAGACCCAGTACTTC; cdr3_aa: CASSLDGGSETQYF
clone_size: few; d_call: NA; j_call: TRBJ1-5; v_call: TRBV15; cdr3_nt: TGTGCCACCGCGGCGGAGCGGGCCATATTGAGCAATCAGCCCCAGCATTTT; cdr3_aa: CATAAERAILSNQPQHF
clone_size: few; d_call: TRBD1; j_call: TRBJ2-4; v_call: TRBV28; cdr3_nt: TGTGCCAGCAGTTCGGGGACAGGGATTTTCATTCAGTACTTC; cdr3_aa: CASSSGTGIFIQYF
clone_size: few; d_call: NA; j_call: TRBJ2-5; v_call: TRBV5-1; cdr3_nt: TGCGCCAGCACCTCAGGGATACAAGAGACCCAGTACTTC; cdr3_aa: CASTSGIQETQYF